A selection of T cell receptor beta chains follows, all from one sample in a study of blood T cell repertoires in COVID-19. The data were produced by immunoSEQ multiplex PCR, yet TCRdb's version contains in-frame clones alone and is incomplete. This table has about 82,000 clones, 80% appearing once. The sequenced sample was peripheral blood. All receptors come from a woman aged 40 to 50 with active or convalescent COVID-19. Both conserved end residues are part of each CDR3. The order of the fields is J gene, clone size, V gene, D gene, CDR3 DNA, CDR3 protein. The D gene is left open where the match is weak. Part of the rows lack a size; the others show once, few, many or a class for expanded clones.

TRBJ2-7 | . | TRBV5-4 | . | TGTGCCAGCAGCTTGGCGGTAGCGGCCCTTTACGAGCAGTACTTC | CASSLAVAALYEQYF
TRBJ1-6 | . | TRBV7-3 | . | TGTGCCAGCAGCTTTGGGGAGGGGTCACCCCTCCACTTT | CASSFGEGSPLHF
TRBJ1-1 | . | TRBV6-6 | TRBD1 | TGTGCCAGCAGCCCACGGGGACAGGTATCAAACACTGAAGCTTTCTTT | CASSPRGQVSNTEAFF
TRBJ1-1 | . | TRBV2 | . | TGTGCCGAGACGGGTCTTTCGGTCACTGAAGCTTTCTTT | CAETGLSVTEAFF
TRBJ1-2 | . | TRBV12-3/TRBV12-4 | . | TGTGCCAGCAGTTTTGGAGGGAATGGCTACACCTTC | CASSFGGNGYTF
TRBJ2-1 | . | TRBV27 | . | TGTGCCAGCTCCGCTGCTAAATACAATGAGCAGTTCTTC | CASSAAKYNEQFF
TRBJ2-3 | . | TRBV7-6 | . | TGTGCCAGCAGCTCGTGGAGCTCCGGGACACTCTCCTTCCCAGATACGCAGTATTTT | CASSSWSSGTLSFPDTQYF
TRBJ2-7 | . | TRBV5-5 | . | TGTGCCAGCAGCTTGGAACTATGGAGCGAGCAGTACTTC | CASSLELWSEQYF
TRBJ2-3 | . | TRBV29-1 | TRBD2 | TGCAGCGTCGTGGGGACTAGCGGGAGCACAGATACGCAGTATTTT | CSVVGTSGSTDTQYF
TRBJ1-4 | . | TRBV7-2 | . | TGTGCCAGCAGCTTTGTCTGGGGGGGTAATGAAAAACTGTTTTTT | CASSFVWGGNEKLFF
TRBJ1-6 | . | TRBV6-2/TRBV6-3 | . | TGTGCCAGCAGCCATGCGAGCGGGATGGAGTCACCCCTCCACTTT | CASSHASGMESPLHF
TRBJ2-3 | . | TRBV6-5 | . | TGTGCCAGCAGTTACTCTAGCGGTAGCACAGATACGCAGTATTTT | CASSYSSGSTDTQYF
TRBJ2-2 | . | TRBV7-6 | TRBD2 | TGTGCCAGCAGCATACGCCGGGGGGGCAGCACCGGGGAGCTGTTTTTT | CASSIRRGGSTGELFF
TRBJ1-5 | . | TRBV28 | . | TGTGCCAGCAGCCTTCGGGGTGGGGCCCAGCATTTT | CASSLRGGAQHF
TRBJ1-1 | . | TRBV5-6 | . | TGTGCCAGCAGCTTGGACAGAGGGACTGAAGCTTTCTTT | CASSLDRGTEAFF
TRBJ2-7 | . | TRBV6-5 | TRBD1 | TGTGCCAGCAGTTACGGGGACAGGGGCTACGAGCAGTACTTC | CASSYGDRGYEQYF
TRBJ1-6 | . | TRBV5-1 | TRBD1 | TGCGCCAGCAGACAGGGGCTGGAGAGTTCACCCCTCCACTTT | CASRQGLESSPLHF
TRBJ2-3 | . | TRBV4-2 | . | TGTGCCAGCAGCCAAGATTCTCCCTATACGCAGTATTTT | CASSQDSPYTQYF
TRBJ2-1 | . | TRBV4-3 | TRBD2 | TGCGCCAGCAGCCAAGATCCTGGGAATAGCGGGAGTAATGAGCAGTTCTTC | CASSQDPGNSGSNEQFF
TRBJ2-3 | . | TRBV3-1/TRBV3-2 | . | TGTGCCAGCAGCCAAGTTGGAGGAAATACGCAGTATTTT | CASSQVGGNTQYF
TRBJ2-3 | . | TRBV28 | TRBD2 | TGTGCCAGCAGTTTACGGGCGGGAGGGCCTAACACAGATACGCAGTATTTT | CASSLRAGGPNTDTQYF
TRBJ1-1 | . | TRBV10-3 | TRBD1 | TGTGCCATCGGTGACAGGGGTGGAGATACTGAAGCTTTCTTT | CAIGDRGGDTEAFF
TRBJ2-3 | . | TRBV11-2 | TRBD2 | TGTGCCAGCAAACCGGGACTAGTGACAGATACGCAGTATTTT | CASKPGLVTDTQYF
TRBJ2-5 | . | TRBV2 | . | TGTGCCAGCAGGGAACTATTAACCTCCACGATAGAGACCCAGTACTTC | CASRELLTSTIETQYF
TRBJ1-4 | . | TRBV9 | . | TGTGCCAGCAGCGTAGAGCCGTCAACTAATGAAAAACTGTTTTTT | CASSVEPSTNEKLFF
TRBJ2-1 | . | TRBV4-3 | TRBD1 | TGCGCCAGCAGCCCAGGACAGGGAGTAGTTACATACAATGAGCAGTTCTTC | CASSPGQGVVTYNEQFF
TRBJ2-7 | . | TRBV2 | TRBD1 | TGTGCCAGCATGAGCAGGACAGGGAGTGGCGAGCAGTACTTC | CASMSRTGSGEQYF
TRBJ1-5 | . | TRBV28 | TRBD1 | TGTGCCAGCAGTTTAGAGGGGGCTGGTAATCAGCCCCAGCATTTT | CASSLEGAGNQPQHF
TRBJ1-4 | once | TRBV3-1/TRBV3-2 | TRBD1 | TGTGCCAGCAGCACCCTATTACAGGGGGCTGAAAAACTGTTTTTT | CASSTLLQGAEKLFF
TRBJ2-7 | . | TRBV13 | . | TGTGCCAGCAGCTTAGCAGGTCGCGAGCAGTACTTC | CASSLAGREQYF
TRBJ1-6 | . | TRBV18 | TRBD1 | TGTGCCAGCTCACCCCCGGGACAGTATAATAATTCACCCCTCCACTTT | CASSPPGQYNNSPLHF
TRBJ2-3 | . | TRBV10-3 | TRBD2 | TGTGCCATCAGTGAGAAGCGGGGGGGCACAGATACGCAGTATTTT | CAISEKRGGTDTQYF
TRBJ2-1 | . | TRBV21-1 | . | TGTGCCAGCAGCAAAGGCGGACTGGCGGATGAGCAGTTCTTC | CASSKGGLADEQFF
TRBJ2-3 | . | TRBV2 | TRBD2 | TGTGCCAGCAGTCGCGGGGGGGCCACAGATACGCAGTATTTT | CASSRGGATDTQYF
TRBJ2-7 | . | TRBV12-3/TRBV12-4 | . | TGTGCCAGCAGTTTGAACGGCTACGAGCAGTACTTC | CASSLNGYEQYF
TRBJ1-1 | . | TRBV6-1 | . | TGTGCCAGCAGTGAAGCGCGGTTGAACACTGAAGCTTTCTTT | CASSEARLNTEAFF
TRBJ1-1 | . | TRBV2 | . | TGTGCCAGCAGTGGACAGAAGAACACTGAAGCTTTCTTT | CASSGQKNTEAFF
TRBJ1-3 | . | TRBV4-2 | TRBD1 | TGTGCCAGCAGCCAAGATTACAGGGGATCTGGAAACACCATATATTTT | CASSQDYRGSGNTIYF
TRBJ2-1 | few | TRBV3-1/TRBV3-2 | TRBD2 | TGTGCCAGCAGCCAACGGACTAGCTACAATGAGCAGTTCTTC | CASSQRTSYNEQFF
TRBJ1-2 | . | TRBV5-5 | . | TGTGCCAGCAGCTTGGACAGCTATGGCTACACCTTC | CASSLDSYGYTF
TRBJ1-2 | . | TRBV6-6 | . | TGTGCCAGCAGTACCATTCAGGGTTTAGGTGGCTACACCTTC | CASSTIQGLGGYTF
TRBJ2-7 | . | TRBV11-2 | . | TGTGCCAGCAGCTTAGCGGGAGTCGGCGAGCAGTACTTC | CASSLAGVGEQYF
TRBJ2-1 | . | TRBV5-1 | TRBD2 | TGCGCCAGCAGCTTGGGCCAGGGAGGGACCAATGAGCAGTTCTTC | CASSLGQGGTNEQFF
TRBJ1-3 | . | TRBV28 | . | TGTGCCAGCAGTTTAGGAGGAGGGGACCGAAGAGACACCATATATTTT | CASSLGGGDRRDTIYF
TRBJ2-2 | . | TRBV10-1 | . | TGCGCCAGCGCCCGTAGTAACCCCGGGGAGCTGTTTTTT | CASARSNPGELFF
TRBJ2-7 | few | TRBV5-5 | TRBD1 | TGTGCCAGCAGCCCGCCGGGACAGCGTTCGACCTACGAGCAGTACTTC | CASSPPGQRSTYEQYF
TRBJ1-6 | . | TRBV3-1/TRBV3-2 | TRBD1 | TGTGCCAGCAGCCAAGATCGGACAGGTTATAATTCACCCCTCCACTTT | CASSQDRTGYNSPLHF
TRBJ2-3 | . | TRBV7-8 | . | TGTGCCAGCAGCCCCAGCGGTTATCCCACAGATACGCAGTATTTT | CASSPSGYPTDTQYF
TRBJ2-3 | . | TRBV24-1 | TRBD1 | TGTGCCACCAGTGATCCAGTAAAAGGGGGCAGGGTAGATACGCAGTATTTT | CATSDPVKGGRVDTQYF
TRBJ2-7 | . | TRBV7-9 | TRBD2 | TGTGCCAGCAGCTTAGCCCTGGGACTAGCGGGAGCCGAGCAGTACTTC | CASSLALGLAGAEQYF
TRBJ1-1 | . | TRBV28 | TRBD1 | TGTGCCAGCAGTTTAGGGACAGACTATGAAGCTTTCTTT | CASSLGTDYEAFF
TRBJ1-6 | . | TRBV10-3 | . | TGTGCCATCAGAGGGGCCTATAATTCACCCCTCCACTTT | CAIRGAYNSPLHF
TRBJ1-1 | . | TRBV7-3 | . | TGTGCCAGCAGCTACCACATGAACACTGAAGCTTTCTTT | CASSYHMNTEAFF
TRBJ2-7 | once | TRBV2 | . | TGTGCCAGCAGTTTGGCACAGGACTACGAGCAGTACTTC | CASSLAQDYEQYF
TRBJ2-1 | once | TRBV24-1 | TRBD1 | TGTGCCACCAGTGATTTGGCCGCAGGGGGCAGTGAGCAGTTCTTC | CATSDLAAGGSEQFF
TRBJ2-7 | . | TRBV27 | . | TGTGCCAGCAGTTCCCACAACCGCGGGACCCACGAGCAGTACTTC | CASSSHNRGTHEQYF